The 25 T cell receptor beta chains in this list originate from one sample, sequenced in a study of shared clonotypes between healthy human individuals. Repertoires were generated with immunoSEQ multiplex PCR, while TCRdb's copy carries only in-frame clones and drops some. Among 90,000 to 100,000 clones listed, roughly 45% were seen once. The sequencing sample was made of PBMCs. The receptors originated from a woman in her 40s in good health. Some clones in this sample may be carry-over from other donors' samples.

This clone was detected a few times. The CDR3 nucleotides read TGTGCCAGCAGCTCCGGGATGAAAGAGACCCAGTACTTC. Protein: CASSSGMKETQYF. The chain links TRBV7-3 to TRBJ2-5, with D possibly TRBD2 on 5 matching bases. CDR1 is SGHTA, CDR2 FQGTGA, per germline. The ends were cut back, 4 bases at V and 3 bases at J, with 9 bases in the middle. The CDR3 is 13 residues long.

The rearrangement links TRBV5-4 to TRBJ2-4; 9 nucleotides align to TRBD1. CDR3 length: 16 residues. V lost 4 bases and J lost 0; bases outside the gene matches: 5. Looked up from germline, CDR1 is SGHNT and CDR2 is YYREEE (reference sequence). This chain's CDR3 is CASSLWTGVAKNIQYF. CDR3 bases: TGTGCCAGCAGCCTGTGGACAGGGGTAGCCAAAAACATTCAGTACTTC.

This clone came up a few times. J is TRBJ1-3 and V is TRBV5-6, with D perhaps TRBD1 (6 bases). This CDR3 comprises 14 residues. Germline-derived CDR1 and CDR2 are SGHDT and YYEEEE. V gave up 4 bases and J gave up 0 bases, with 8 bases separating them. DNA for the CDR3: TGTGCCAGCAGCGACAGGAGCTCTGGAAACACCATATATTTT. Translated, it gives CASSDRSSGNTIYF.

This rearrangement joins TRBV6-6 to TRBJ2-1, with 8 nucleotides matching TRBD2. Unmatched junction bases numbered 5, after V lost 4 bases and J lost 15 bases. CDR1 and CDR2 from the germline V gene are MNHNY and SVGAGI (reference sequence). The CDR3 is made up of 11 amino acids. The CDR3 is CASSSGTSPFF. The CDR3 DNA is TGTGCCAGCAGTTCCGGGACTAGTCCGTTCTTC.

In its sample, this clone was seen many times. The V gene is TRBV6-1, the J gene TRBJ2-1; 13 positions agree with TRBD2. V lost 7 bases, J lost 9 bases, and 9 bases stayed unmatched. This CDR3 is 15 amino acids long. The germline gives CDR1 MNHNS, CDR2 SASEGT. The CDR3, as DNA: TGTGCCAGCACTCAACTAGCGGGAGGGCCTCTTGAGCAGTTCTTC. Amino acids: CASTQLAGGPLEQFF.

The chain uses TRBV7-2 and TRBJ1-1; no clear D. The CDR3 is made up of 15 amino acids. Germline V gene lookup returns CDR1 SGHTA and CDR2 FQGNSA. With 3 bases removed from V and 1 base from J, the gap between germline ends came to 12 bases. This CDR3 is CASSFRSRTNTEAFF. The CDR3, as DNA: TGTGCCAGCAGCTTCCGGAGTAGGACGAACACTGAAGCTTTCTTT.

The CDR3 DNA reads TGTGCCAGCAGTTTACTAGCGGGAGGGGGTGAGCAGTTCTTC. Its protein product is CASSLLAGGGEQFF. This chain connects TRBV28 to TRBJ2-1; 12 positions agree with TRBD2. The CDR3 runs to 14 residues. Trimming took 2 bases from V and 9 from J; bases not matched to a gene: 2. Per germline, CDR1 MDHEN and CDR2 SYDVKM.

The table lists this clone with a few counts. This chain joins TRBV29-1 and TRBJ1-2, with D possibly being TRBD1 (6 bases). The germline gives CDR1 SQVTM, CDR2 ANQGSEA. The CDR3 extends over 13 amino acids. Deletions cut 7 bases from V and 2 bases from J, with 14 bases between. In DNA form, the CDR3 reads TGCAGCGCCCAACCAGGACAGAACTATGGCTACACCTTC. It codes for CSAQPGQNYGYTF.

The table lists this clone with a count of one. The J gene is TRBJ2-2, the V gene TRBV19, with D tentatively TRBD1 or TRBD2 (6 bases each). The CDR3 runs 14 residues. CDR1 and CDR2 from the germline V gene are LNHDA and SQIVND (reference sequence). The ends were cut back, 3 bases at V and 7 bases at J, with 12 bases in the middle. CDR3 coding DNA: TGTGCCAGTAGTATCCCGGGGGCGGGCGGGGAGCTGTTTTTT. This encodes CASSIPGAGGELFF.

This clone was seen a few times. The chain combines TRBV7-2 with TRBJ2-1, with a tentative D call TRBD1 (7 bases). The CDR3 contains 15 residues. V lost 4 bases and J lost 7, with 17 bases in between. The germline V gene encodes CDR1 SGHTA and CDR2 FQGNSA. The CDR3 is CASSSAGAGGNEQFF. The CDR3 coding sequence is TGTGCCAGCAGCTCAGCGGGTGCAGGGGGGAATGAGCAGTTCTTC. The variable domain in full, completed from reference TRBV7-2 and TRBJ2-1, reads GAGVSQSPSNKVTEKGKDVELRCDPISGHTALYWYRQSLGQGLEFLIYFQGNSAPDKSGLPSDRFSAERTGGSVSTLTIQRTQQEDSAVYLCASSSAGAGGNEQFFGPGTRLTVL.

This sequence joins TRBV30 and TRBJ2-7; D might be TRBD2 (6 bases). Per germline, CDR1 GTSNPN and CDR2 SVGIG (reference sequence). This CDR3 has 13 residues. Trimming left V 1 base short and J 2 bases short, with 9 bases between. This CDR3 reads CAWSGGLAYEQYF. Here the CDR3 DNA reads TGTGCCTGGAGTGGGGGACTCGCCTACGAGCAGTACTTC. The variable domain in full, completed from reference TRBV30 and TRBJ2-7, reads SQTIHQWPATLVQPVGSPLSLECTVEGTSNPNLYWYRQAAGRGLQLLFYSVGIGQISSEVPQNLSASRPQDRQFILSSKKLLLSDSGFYLCAWSGGLAYEQYFGPGTRLTVT.

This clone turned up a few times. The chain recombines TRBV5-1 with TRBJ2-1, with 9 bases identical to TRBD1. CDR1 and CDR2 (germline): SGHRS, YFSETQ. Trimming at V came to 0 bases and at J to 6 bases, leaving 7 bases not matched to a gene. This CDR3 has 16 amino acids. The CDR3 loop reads CASSLDTGQGINEQFF. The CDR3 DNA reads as TGCGCCAGCAGCTTGGACACGGGACAGGGAATCAATGAGCAGTTCTTC. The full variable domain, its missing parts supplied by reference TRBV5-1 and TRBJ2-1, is KAGVTQTPRYLIKTRGQQVTLSCSPISGHRSVSWYQQTPGQGLQFLFEYFSETQRNKGNFPGRFSGRQFSNSRSEMNVSTLELGDSALYLCASSLDTGQGINEQFFGPGTRLTVL.

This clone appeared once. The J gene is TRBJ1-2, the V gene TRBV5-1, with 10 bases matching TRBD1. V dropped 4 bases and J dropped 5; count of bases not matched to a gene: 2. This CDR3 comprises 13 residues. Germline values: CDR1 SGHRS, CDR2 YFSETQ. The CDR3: CASSTDRGYGYTF. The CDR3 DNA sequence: TGCGCCAGCAGCACGGACAGGGGGTATGGCTACACCTTC.

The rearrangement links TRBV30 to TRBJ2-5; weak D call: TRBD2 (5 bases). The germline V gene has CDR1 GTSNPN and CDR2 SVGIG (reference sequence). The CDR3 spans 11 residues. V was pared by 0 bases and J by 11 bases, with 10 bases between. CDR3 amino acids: CAWSVSGNQYF. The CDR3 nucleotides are TGTGCCTGGAGTGTTTCCGGGAATCAGTACTTC.

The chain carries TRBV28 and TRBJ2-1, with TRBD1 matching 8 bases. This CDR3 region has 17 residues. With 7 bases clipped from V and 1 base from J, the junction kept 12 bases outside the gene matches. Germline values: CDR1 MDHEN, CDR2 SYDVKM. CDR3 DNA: TGTGCCAGCACAACGATGACAGGGGTGGGATCCTACAATGAGCAGTTCTTC. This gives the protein CASTTMTGVGSYNEQFF. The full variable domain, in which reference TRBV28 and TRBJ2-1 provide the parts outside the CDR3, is DVKVTQSSRYLVKRTGEKVFLECVQDMDHENMFWYRQDPGLGLRLIYFSYDVKMKEKGDIPEGYSVSREKKERFSLILESASTNQTSMYLCASTTMTGVGSYNEQFFGPGTRLTVL.

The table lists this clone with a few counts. The CDR3 here is CASREGVGEQFF. CDR3 in DNA: TGTGCCAGCAGAGAGGGGGTTGGGGAGCAGTTCTTC. The rearrangement links TRBV2 to TRBJ2-1; TRBD1 might be the D (6 bases). CDR1 and CDR2 (germline): SNHLY, FYNNEI. V lost 6 bases, J lost 10 bases, and 13 bases lay in between. This CDR3 has 12 amino acids.

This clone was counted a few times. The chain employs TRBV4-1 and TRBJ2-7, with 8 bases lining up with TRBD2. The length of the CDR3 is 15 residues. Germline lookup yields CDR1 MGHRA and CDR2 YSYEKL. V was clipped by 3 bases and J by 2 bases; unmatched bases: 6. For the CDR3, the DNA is TGCGCCAGCAGCCACTTAGCGGGACCCCCCTACGAGCAGTACTTC. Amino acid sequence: CASSHLAGPPYEQYF.

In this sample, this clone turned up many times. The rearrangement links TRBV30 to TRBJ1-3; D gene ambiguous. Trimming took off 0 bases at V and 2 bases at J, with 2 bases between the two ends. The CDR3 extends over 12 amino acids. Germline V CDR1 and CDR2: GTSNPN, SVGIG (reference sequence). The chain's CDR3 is CAWSVTGNTIYF. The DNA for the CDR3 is TGTGCCTGGAGTGTAACTGGAAACACCATATATTTT.

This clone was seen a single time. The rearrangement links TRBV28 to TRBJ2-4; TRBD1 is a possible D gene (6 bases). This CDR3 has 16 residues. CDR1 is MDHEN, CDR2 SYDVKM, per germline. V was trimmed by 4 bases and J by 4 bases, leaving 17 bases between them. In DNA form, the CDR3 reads TGTGCCAGCAGTTCTCCGGGGTCCAGGGGAAAAAACATTCAGTACTTC. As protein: CASSSPGSRGKNIQYF. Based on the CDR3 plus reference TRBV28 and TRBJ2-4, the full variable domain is DVKVTQSSRYLVKRTGEKVFLECVQDMDHENMFWYRQDPGLGLRLIYFSYDVKMKEKGDIPEGYSVSREKKERFSLILESASTNQTSMYLCASSSPGSRGKNIQYFGAGTRLSVL.

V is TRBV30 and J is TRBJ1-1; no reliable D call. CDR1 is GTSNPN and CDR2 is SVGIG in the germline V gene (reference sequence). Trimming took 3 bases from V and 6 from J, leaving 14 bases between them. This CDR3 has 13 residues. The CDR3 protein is CAWRGKVRAEAFF. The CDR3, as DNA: TGTGCCTGGAGGGGGAAGGTGAGGGCTGAAGCTTTCTTT.

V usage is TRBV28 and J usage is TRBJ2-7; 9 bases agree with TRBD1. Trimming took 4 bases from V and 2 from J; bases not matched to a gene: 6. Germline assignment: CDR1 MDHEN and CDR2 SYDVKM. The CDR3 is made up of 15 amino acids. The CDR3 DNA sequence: TGTGCCAGCAGTTCCACGGGGACAGGGACCTACGAGCAGTACTTC. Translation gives CASSSTGTGTYEQYF.

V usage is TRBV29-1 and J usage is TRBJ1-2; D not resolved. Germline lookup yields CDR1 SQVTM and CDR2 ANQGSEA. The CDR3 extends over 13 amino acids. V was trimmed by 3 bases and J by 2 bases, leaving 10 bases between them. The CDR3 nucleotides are TGCAGCGTTGAGCGGGGAATCAACTATGGCTACACCTTC. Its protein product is CSVERGINYGYTF.

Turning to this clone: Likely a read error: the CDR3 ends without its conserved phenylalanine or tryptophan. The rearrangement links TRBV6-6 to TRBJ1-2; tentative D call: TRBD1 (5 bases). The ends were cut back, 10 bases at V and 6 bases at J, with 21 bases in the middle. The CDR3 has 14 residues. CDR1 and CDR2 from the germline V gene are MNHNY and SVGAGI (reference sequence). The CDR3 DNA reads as TGTGCCAACTGGAGGTCTGGGGACCGGGATGGCTACACCTCC. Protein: CANWRSGDRDGYTS.

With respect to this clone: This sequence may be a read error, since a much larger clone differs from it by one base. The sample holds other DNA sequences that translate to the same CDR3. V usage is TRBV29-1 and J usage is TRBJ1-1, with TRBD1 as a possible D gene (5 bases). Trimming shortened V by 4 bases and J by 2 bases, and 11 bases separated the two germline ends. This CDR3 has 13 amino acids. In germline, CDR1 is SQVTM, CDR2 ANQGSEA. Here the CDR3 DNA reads TGCAGCGTTGTCGGGCAGGGCAACACTGAAGCTTTCTTT. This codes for CSVVGQGNTEAFF.

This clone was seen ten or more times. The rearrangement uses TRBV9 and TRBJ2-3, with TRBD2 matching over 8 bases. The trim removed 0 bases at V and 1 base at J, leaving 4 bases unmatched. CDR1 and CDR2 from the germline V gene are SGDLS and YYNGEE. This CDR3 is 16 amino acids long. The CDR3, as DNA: TGTGCCAGCAGCGTAGGGTTACTAGCGGGCACAGATACGCAGTATTTT. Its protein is CASSVGLLAGTDTQYF. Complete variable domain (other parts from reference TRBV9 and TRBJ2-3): DSGVTQTPKHLITATGQRVTLRCSPRSGDLSVYWYQQSLDQGLQFLIQYYNGEERAKGNILERFSAQQFPDLHSELNLSSLELGDSALYFCASSVGLLAGTDTQYFGPGTRLTVL.